One and the same sample provided the 27 T cell receptor beta chains below, sequenced in a study of blood T cell repertoires in COVID-19 (dated by TCRdb to 2020 to 2021). Library creation used the immunoSEQ multiplex PCR assay. This immuneACCESS table, as held by TCRdb, lists in-frame sequences with V and J called but not all clones. Of the missing ones, under half trace to an unresolved V gene in checked studies; the others have no known cause. This sample holds roughly 430,000 clones; roughly 88% were observed only once. In total, the top ten clones hold roughly 2% of the sample. Material: PBMCs or T cells enriched from blood (not recorded which). The receptors originated from a woman in her forties with acute COVID-19.

This chain joins TRBV27 and TRBJ1-2; possibly TRBD1 for D (5 bases). Germline-derived CDR1 and CDR2 are MNHEY and SMNVEV (reference sequence). V lost 5 bases and J 8 bases, leaving 18 bases between the germline ends. This CDR3 region has 14 residues. The CDR3 protein is CASSPNQGSRGYTF. The CDR3 nucleotides read TGTGCCAGCAGTCCAAACCAGGGTAGCAGGGGCTACACCTTC.

V gene TRBV6-5 combines with J gene TRBJ2-1; 9 bases fit TRBD2. Germline trimming cut 5 bases from V and 7 bases from J; bases unmatched to any gene: 3. The CDR3 consists of 13 residues. Germline lookup yields CDR1 MNHEY and CDR2 SVGAGI. The CDR3 is CASSRGGENEQFF. CDR3 coding DNA: TGTGCCAGCAGTCGCGGGGGGGAGAATGAGCAGTTCTTC.

The chain recombines TRBV4-2 with TRBJ2-7, with 9 positions matching TRBD1. J was trimmed by 1 base and V by 1 base; bases with no gene match: 11. This CDR3 is 18 amino acids long. The germline CDR1 and CDR2 sequences are LGHNA and YNFKEQ. DNA of the CDR3: TGTGCCAGCAGCCAAGTTTTCGAGCGCGGGACAGGGTCCTACGAGCAGTACTTC. It codes for CASSQVFERGTGSYEQYF.

The chain joins TRBV3-1 (or the pseudogene TRBV3-2) to TRBJ1-2, with TRBD1 matching 7 bases. The CDR3 covers 14 residues. Per germline, CDR1 LGHDT and CDR2 YNNKEL (reference sequence). With V trimmed by 4 bases and J by 4 bases, 6 bases remained unmatched. The CDR3 DNA reads as TGTGCCAGCAGCCGACGATCAGGGGGCTATGGCTACACCTTC. This gives the protein CASSRRSGGYGYTF.

The V gene is TRBV5-1, the J gene TRBJ1-1, with TRBD1 matching 9 bases. The CDR3 runs 15 residues. Germline lookup yields CDR1 SGHRS and CDR2 YFSETQ. The ends lost 3 bases at V and 1 base at J; junction bases unmatched: 4. CDR3: CASSYGQGQNTEAFF. The CDR3 region has the DNA TGCGCCAGCAGCTACGGACAGGGGCAGAACACTGAAGCTTTCTTT.

The rearrangement joins TRBV29-1 to TRBJ2-5; D might be TRBD1 (5 bases). V was cut by 2 bases and J by 2 bases, with 15 bases left in between. The CDR3 runs 15 residues. Per the germline V gene, CDR1 is SQVTM and CDR2 is ANQGSEA. CDR3 bases: TGCAGCGTTGAAAAGGGGCGGCTTCTACAAGAGACCCAGTACTTC. Protein: CSVEKGRLLQETQYF.

The chain recombines TRBV15 with TRBJ2-7; D possibly corresponds to TRBD1 (6 bases). The germline gives CDR1 LNHNV, CDR2 YYDKDF (reference sequence). This CDR3 region has 14 residues. V was shortened by 0 bases and J by 5 bases, with 11 bases between the two germline ends. The CDR3 region is CATSRDISGDEQYF. The DNA of the CDR3 is TGTGCCACCAGCAGAGATATTTCAGGGGACGAGCAGTACTTC.

The chain employs TRBV27 and TRBJ1-1; tentatively, D is TRBD1 (6 bases). Germline V gene data show CDR1 as MNHEY and CDR2 as SMNVEV (reference sequence). V was shortened by 5 bases and J by 5 bases, with 18 bases between the two germline ends. The CDR3 totals 15 residues. In DNA form, the CDR3 reads TGTGCCAGCAGTCTACGATCCGGGACACTTACTGAAGCTTTCTTT. Protein sequence: CASSLRSGTLTEAFF.

V is TRBV6-5 and J is TRBJ2-1, with 12 positions matching TRBD2. Germline trimming cut 4 bases from V and 9 bases from J; bases unmatched to any gene: 7. The CDR3 length is 15 residues. CDR1 is MNHEY and CDR2 is SVGAGI in the germline V gene. The CDR3, as DNA: TGTGCCAGCAGTTGGACTAGCGGGGACGTTACTGAGCAGTTCTTC. It codes for CASSWTSGDVTEQFF.

The chain links TRBV12-3 or TRBV12-4 to TRBJ1-1, with 8 bases identical to TRBD1. The CDR3 spans 13 residues. Losses at the gene ends were 5 bases for V and 5 bases for J; bases not matched to a gene: 4. In DNA, the CDR3 is TGTGCCAGCAGTAAAGGACAGGGAACTGAAGCTTTCTTT. It specifies CASSKGQGTEAFF.

The chain links TRBV27 to TRBJ2-7; the D gene is possibly TRBD2 (6 bases). CDR3 length equals 11 residues. V was trimmed by 2 bases and J by 7 bases, leaving 6 bases between them. In germline, CDR1 is MNHEY, CDR2 SMNVEV (reference sequence). The CDR3, as DNA: TGTGCCAGCAGTTTAGGAGGGGAGCAGTACTTC. Its translation: CASSLGGEQYF.

In this sample, this clone turned up a few times. This chain connects TRBV24-1 to TRBJ2-1; 10 nucleotides align to TRBD1. CDR3 length: 13 amino acids. V dropped 10 bases and J dropped 7; count of bases not matched to a gene: 6. Germline lookup yields CDR1 KGHDR and CDR2 SFDVKD. The CDR3 spells CATGTGARNEQFF. CDR3 nucleotides: TGTGCCACTGGGACAGGGGCGCGGAATGAGCAGTTCTTC.

Written as DNA, the CDR3 is TGTGCCAGCAGCGTGACAGGGCCGTACGAGCAGTACTTC. This gives the protein CASSVTGPYEQYF. The chain is built from TRBV5-4 and TRBJ2-7, with 7 bases lining up with TRBD1. This CDR3 has 13 residues. Looked up from germline, CDR1 is SGHNT and CDR2 is YYREEE (reference sequence). V dropped 4 bases and J dropped 4; count of bases not matched to a gene: 5.

The genes are TRBV7-2 and TRBJ1-5, with a tentative D call TRBD1 (6 bases). V lost 6 bases to trimming and J lost 1 base, with 13 bases between them. In germline, CDR1 is SGHTA, CDR2 FQGNSA. The length of the CDR3 is 15 residues. The CDR3 loop is CASSSTGVSNQPQHF. CDR3 DNA sequence: TGTGCCAGCAGTTCGACAGGAGTCAGCAATCAGCCCCAGCATTTT.

This chain links TRBV9 with TRBJ2-1, with D possibly matching TRBD2 (6 bases). Trimming removed 3 bases from V and 2 bases from J, with 12 bases in between. Looked up from germline, CDR1 is SGDLS and CDR2 is YYNGEE. The CDR3 contains 15 residues. DNA of the CDR3: TGTGCCAGCAGCGGCGGATCGGGGGCCTACAATGAGCAGTTCTTC. Translated, it gives CASSGGSGAYNEQFF. Full variable domain (missing parts from reference TRBV9 and TRBJ2-1): DSGVTQTPKHLITATGQRVTLRCSPRSGDLSVYWYQQSLDQGLQFLIQYYNGEERAKGNILERFSAQQFPDLHSELNLSSLELGDSALYFCASSGGSGAYNEQFFGPGTRLTVL.

The gene calls are TRBV2 and TRBJ2-1; possibly TRBD2 for D (6 bases). Germline CDR1 SNHLY, CDR2 FYNNEI. The CDR3 has 13 residues. V was pared by 8 bases and J by 5 bases, with 13 bases between. As DNA, the CDR3 is TGTGCCAGCGGGGGACTTGCCAACAATGAGCAGTTCTTC. Protein: CASGGLANNEQFF.

The chain carries TRBV29-1 and TRBJ2-2; 9 bases line up with TRBD2. Germline V lookup: CDR1 SQVTM, CDR2 ANQGSEA. CDR3 size: 16 residues. Trimming removed 3 bases from V and 0 bases from J; junction bases left unmatched: 5. CDR3 coding DNA: TGCAGCGTTGAGTCCATAGCGGGGGCGAACACCGGGGAGCTGTTTTTT. Encoded protein: CSVESIAGANTGELFF.

V is TRBV18 and J is TRBJ2-3; no definite D call. CDR1 is KGHSH, CDR2 LQKENI, per germline. V lost 3 bases and J lost 2, with 12 bases in between. The CDR3 spans 15 residues. The CDR3 loop reads CASSPSVTHTDTQYF. CDR3 coding DNA: TGTGCCAGCTCACCCTCCGTGACTCACACAGATACGCAGTATTTT.

The gene calls are TRBV27 and TRBJ1-2, with D perhaps matching TRBD1 (6 bases). Germline V gene sequence: CDR1 MNHEY, CDR2 SMNVEV (reference sequence). V lost 4 bases and J lost 4, with 22 bases in between. CDR3 size: 17 residues. The CDR3 bases are TGTGCCAGCAGTTCCACCAAAAATTTAGGACAGCTCTATGGCTACACCTTC. This sequence encodes CASSSTKNLGQLYGYTF.

The gene calls are TRBV3-1 (or the pseudogene TRBV3-2) and TRBJ1-2, with 8 bases lining up with TRBD1. V trimming: 0 bases; J trimming: 3 bases; junction bases outside the gene matches: 6. Germline assignment: CDR1 LGHDT and CDR2 YNNKEL (reference sequence). This CDR3 contains 16 residues. CDR3 region: CASSQDLGQGHYGYTF. The CDR3 nucleotides are TGTGCCAGCAGCCAAGATCTTGGACAGGGCCACTATGGCTACACCTTC.

V usage is TRBV19 and J usage is TRBJ2-7; TRBD1 aligns across 11 bases. J gave up 5 bases and V 9 bases, and 9 bases lay outside the gene matches. Germline values: CDR1 LNHDA, CDR2 SQIVND (reference sequence). The CDR3 has 14 residues. The CDR3 loop is CASSPDRGLDEQYF. CDR3 bases: TGTGCCAGCTCCCCGGACAGGGGGCTAGACGAGCAGTACTTC.

This chain links TRBV6-1 with TRBJ1-1; D is ambiguous. The CDR3 spans 16 residues. Germline V gives CDR1 MNHNS, CDR2 SASEGT. Deletions cut 7 bases from V and 0 bases from J, with 18 bases between. The CDR3 spells CASTEKYGRLNTEAFF. The CDR3 nucleotides read TGTGCCAGCACTGAGAAGTATGGGAGGTTGAACACTGAAGCTTTCTTT.

This clone was recorded once. The rearrangement links TRBV19 to TRBJ1-5; D is possibly TRBD1 (6 bases). The CDR3 runs 15 residues. The ends were cut back, 3 bases at V and 4 bases at J, with 13 bases in the middle. Germline V lookup: CDR1 LNHDA, CDR2 SQIVND (reference sequence). This CDR3 reads CASSIGRGGNQPQHF. The CDR3 DNA reads as TGTGCCAGTAGTATTGGCAGGGGTGGTAATCAGCCCCAGCATTTT. Looking up the rest from reference TRBV19 and TRBJ1-5 gives the full variable domain: DGGITQSPKYLFRKEGQNVTLSCEQNLNHDAMYWYRQDPGQGLRLIYYSQIVNDFQKGDIAEGYSVSREKKESFPLTVTSAQKNPTAFYLCASSIGRGGNQPQHFGDGTRLSIL.

The chain links TRBV6-5 to TRBJ1-2; TRBD1 matches at 7 bases. The CDR3 runs to 16 residues. V gave up 0 bases and J gave up 0 bases; unmatched junction bases: 4. The germline gives CDR1 MNHEY, CDR2 SVGAGI. The CDR3, as DNA: TGTGCCAGCAGTTACTCCCGGGACAGTTCTAACTATGGCTACACCTTC. This encodes CASSYSRDSSNYGYTF.

The V call is TRBV2, the J call TRBJ2-7, with D perhaps matching TRBD1 (6 bases). The germline gives CDR1 SNHLY, CDR2 FYNNEI. The CDR3 is 14 residues long. Between the trimmed V and J ends, which lost 4 bases and 2 bases, there was a span of 12 bases. Here the CDR3 DNA reads TGTGCCAGCAGTGGGGGAGCAGGGGCCTACGAGCAGTACTTC. This translates into CASSGGAGAYEQYF.

V and J are TRBV5-1 and TRBJ1-2; TRBD1 aligns across 11 bases. The germline V gene has CDR1 SGHRS and CDR2 YFSETQ. The CDR3 consists of 14 residues. V was clipped by 0 bases and J by 7 bases; unmatched bases: 2. CDR3 in DNA: TGCGCCAGCAGCTTGGCCGGGACAGGGGGTGGCTACACCTTC. It codes for CASSLAGTGGGYTF. Supplemented by reference TRBV5-1 and TRBJ1-2, the full variable domain reads KAGVTQTPRYLIKTRGQQVTLSCSPISGHRSVSWYQQTPGQGLQFLFEYFSETQRNKGNFPGRFSGRQFSNSRSEMNVSTLELGDSALYLCASSLAGTGGGYTFGSGTRLTVV.

The V call is TRBV30, the J call TRBJ1-6; a possible D gene is TRBD1 (5 bases). The CDR3 consists of 13 residues. The V and J ends lost 3 bases and 7 bases respectively, with 10 bases between them. Germline CDR1 GTSNPN, CDR2 SVGIG (reference sequence). CDR3 residues: CAWRGPGNSPLHF. The CDR3 coding sequence is TGTGCCTGGAGGGGGCCCGGGAATTCACCCCTCCACTTT.